Presented here are 31 T cell receptor beta chains from one specimen sequenced in a study of blood T cell repertoires in COVID-19. Assay used: immunoSEQ multiplex PCR; TCRdb lists only in-frame clones, some missing. The sample yields 100,000 to 150,000 clones, roughly 89% seen once. Specimen: peripheral blood. These receptor sequences come from a woman aged 55-70 years with COVID-19, enrolled during active disease.

The V call is TRBV5-8, the J call TRBJ1-3, with 9 bases matching TRBD1. The trim removed 4 bases at V and 1 base at J, leaving 9 bases unmatched. CDR3 size: 17 residues. Germline V gene data show CDR1 as SGHTS and CDR2 as YDEGEE. The CDR3 is CASSLGQGGPSGNTIYF. CDR3 bases: TGTGCCAGCAGCCTGGGACAGGGAGGTCCTTCTGGAAACACCATATATTTT.

The chain recombines TRBV9 with TRBJ2-5; D may be TRBD2 (6 bases). CDR1 and CDR2 (germline): SGDLS, YYNGEE. Trimming removed 0 bases at V and 5 bases at J, with 8 bases between. CDR3 length equals 13 residues. This chain's CDR3 is CASSVGGRETQYF. DNA for the CDR3: TGTGCCAGCAGCGTAGGAGGGAGGGAGACCCAGTACTTC.

This rearrangement joins TRBV5-3 to TRBJ2-7; D unresolved. TRBV5-3 is filed as an ORF, its function uncertain. Trimming removed 2 bases from V and 2 bases from J, with 8 bases in between. This CDR3 has 13 amino acids. CDR3 sequence: CARSLCKPYEQYF. DNA for the CDR3: TGTGCCAGAAGCTTATGCAAGCCCTACGAGCAGTACTTC.

This clone was seen a single time. The chain employs TRBV11-2 and TRBJ2-1, with 7 bases lining up with TRBD2. Per the germline V gene, CDR1 is SGHAT and CDR2 is FQNNGV. The CDR3 spans 14 residues. Trimming removed 1 base from V and 4 bases from J; junction bases left unmatched: 1. CDR3 amino acids: CASSLVGGYNEQFF. DNA for the CDR3: TGTGCCAGCAGCTTAGTGGGAGGGTACAATGAGCAGTTCTTC. The entire variable domain, with the rest obtained from reference TRBV11-2 and TRBJ2-1, is as follows: EAGVAQSPRYKIIEKRQSVAFWCNPISGHATLYWYQQILGQGPKLLIQFQNNGVVDDSQLPKDRFSAERLKGVDSTLKIQPAKLEDSAVYLCASSLVGGYNEQFFGPGTRLTVL.

V and J are TRBV6-5 and TRBJ1-1; no clear D. Trimming shortened V by 7 bases and J by 1 base, and 13 bases separated the two germline ends. The CDR3 spans 14 residues. CDR1 is MNHEY, CDR2 SVGAGI, per germline. In nucleotides, the CDR3 is TGTGCCAGCAATTTGTACAGTCAGAACACTGAAGCTTTCTTT. Amino acid sequence: CASNLYSQNTEAFF.

The CDR3 here is CASSQDVGRNTEAFF. CDR3 nucleotides: TGCGCCAGCAGCCAAGATGTCGGTAGGAACACTGAAGCTTTCTTT. This rearrangement joins TRBV4-3 to TRBJ1-1; D not certain. Trimming cost V 0 bases and J 1 base, with 9 bases left between them. Per the germline V gene, CDR1 is LGHNA and CDR2 is YSLEER. The CDR3 runs 15 residues.

J is TRBJ2-2 and V is TRBV3-1 (or the pseudogene TRBV3-2); perhaps TRBD2 as D (6 bases). Looked up from germline, CDR1 is LGHDT and CDR2 is YNNKEL (reference sequence). This CDR3 spans 17 amino acids. Between the trimmed V and J ends, which lost 0 bases and 6 bases, there was a span of 17 bases. The CDR3 here is CASSQEGVWRVPGELFF. CDR3 DNA sequence: TGTGCCAGCAGCCAAGAGGGGGTATGGAGGGTCCCCGGGGAGCTGTTTTTT.

The V and J genes are TRBV4-3 and TRBJ1-2; 7 bases are a match to TRBD1. CDR3 size: 14 residues. With V trimmed by 0 bases and J by 7 bases, 5 bases remained unmatched. In germline, CDR1 is LGHNA, CDR2 YSLEER. CDR3 DNA sequence: TGCGCCAGCAGCCAAGATCAGGGACAGCTTGGCTACACCTTC. Its translation is CASSQDQGQLGYTF.

V is TRBV7-8 and J is TRBJ2-7, with 10 bases that match TRBD1. Germline loops: CDR1 SGHVS, CDR2 FQNEAQ. The CDR3 has 16 amino acids. J lost 2 bases, V lost 5 bases, and 9 bases had no gene match. CDR3 nucleotide sequence: TGTGCCAGCAGCAAAGATACCGGGACAGGGGCCTACGAGCAGTACTTC. Translation gives CASSKDTGTGAYEQYF.

This chain uses TRBV6-2 or TRBV6-3 with TRBJ2-1; the match to TRBD1 covers 7 bases. With V trimmed by 5 bases and J by 2 bases, 6 bases remained unmatched. The CDR3 has 15 amino acids. The germline V gene encodes CDR1 MNHEY and CDR2 SVGEGT. CDR3 nucleotides: TGTGCCAGCAGTAAGCGACAGGGCCCCTACAATGAGCAGTTCTTC. Encoded protein: CASSKRQGPYNEQFF.

The chain links TRBV6-6 to TRBJ1-5; TRBD1 might be the D (5 bases). The ends were cut back, 7 bases at V and 2 bases at J, with 18 bases in the middle. Germline V gene sequence: CDR1 MNHNY, CDR2 SVGAGI (reference sequence). The CDR3 runs to 16 residues. The chain's CDR3 is CASTPAAGAGNQPQHF. As DNA, the CDR3 is TGTGCCAGCACCCCAGCTGCTGGGGCCGGCAATCAGCCCCAGCATTTT.

The rearrangement uses TRBV6-5 and TRBJ2-5; 12 nucleotides align to TRBD2. CDR1 and CDR2 from the germline V gene are MNHEY and SVGAGI. V lost 6 bases to trimming and J lost 4 bases; unmatched junction nucleotides: 6. This CDR3 comprises 15 residues. DNA for the CDR3: TGTGCCAGCAGACCCCTAGCGGGGGGGCGAGAGACCCAGTACTTC. Its translation: CASRPLAGGRETQYF.

This clone was observed a few times. The V gene is TRBV10-3, the J gene TRBJ1-6, with a possible D match to TRBD1 (5 bases). V was shortened by 7 bases and J by 9 bases, with 13 bases between the two germline ends. CDR1 is ENHRY and CDR2 is SYGVKD in the germline V gene. This CDR3 spans 13 amino acids. Written as DNA, the CDR3 is TGTGCCATCAACGGGGGGGATTTTTCACCCCTCCACTTT. The encoded protein is CAINGGDFSPLHF.

V and J are TRBV3-1 (or the pseudogene TRBV3-2) and TRBJ2-2, with D tentatively TRBD1 (5 bases). The germline V gene has CDR1 LGHDT and CDR2 YNNKEL (reference sequence). V shed 8 bases and J shed 5 bases, with 15 bases lying between them. The CDR3 spans 14 residues. This CDR3 is CASRNLGRTGELFF. Written as DNA, the CDR3 is TGTGCCAGCCGCAATTTGGGGCGTACCGGGGAGCTGTTTTTT.

The V and J genes are TRBV5-6 and TRBJ2-6, with D perhaps TRBD2 (6 bases). The CDR3 covers 16 residues. CDR1 SGHDT and CDR2 YYEEEE come from the germline V gene. V was pared by 2 bases and J by 3 bases, with 12 bases between. DNA of the CDR3: TGTGCCAGCAGCTTTAATGGAGGGCTTGGGGCCAACGTCCTGACTTTC. This encodes CASSFNGGLGANVLTF.

Here the CDR3 reads CASTQGDQPQHF. CDR3 nucleotides: TGTGCCAGCACTCAAGGGGATCAGCCCCAGCATTTT. The chain links TRBV2 to TRBJ1-5; possible D gene TRBD1, 5 bases. Germline V gene data show CDR1 as SNHLY and CDR2 as FYNNEI. This CDR3 contains 12 residues. V lost 7 bases and J 5 bases, leaving 9 bases between the germline ends.

This chain uses TRBV29-1 with TRBJ2-1, with 11 positions matching TRBD1. V was clipped by 2 bases and J by 7 bases; unmatched bases: 4. The germline V gene encodes CDR1 SQVTM and CDR2 ANQGSEA. The CDR3 runs to 14 residues. CDR3 residues: CSVETGQGENEQFF. CDR3 nucleotides: TGCAGCGTTGAAACGGGACAGGGGGAAAATGAGCAGTTCTTC.

The chain links TRBV6-2 or TRBV6-3 to TRBJ1-5; perhaps TRBD1 as D (5 bases). The CDR3 sequence is 18 residues long. The V and J ends lost 0 bases and 0 bases respectively, with 15 bases between them. Germline V gene data show CDR1 as MNHEY and CDR2 as SVGEGT. CDR3 residues: CASSYSGWAGNSNQPQHF. The CDR3 DNA reads as TGTGCCAGCAGTTACTCGGGTTGGGCAGGGAATAGCAATCAGCCCCAGCATTTT.

J is TRBJ2-7 and V is TRBV7-9, with 9 nucleotides matching TRBD1. Trimming took 4 bases from V and 2 from J; bases not matched to a gene: 12. The CDR3 consists of 17 residues. Germline assignment: CDR1 SEHNR and CDR2 FQNEAQ (reference sequence). The CDR3 here is CASSSKGGTGLPYEQYF. In DNA form, the CDR3 reads TGTGCCAGCAGCTCAAAAGGGGGGACAGGGCTACCCTACGAGCAGTACTTC.

Here the CDR3 reads CASSPGGGTGLMNTEAFF. CDR3 in DNA: TGTGCCAGTAGCCCCGGAGGGGGGACAGGGCTTATGAACACTGAAGCTTTCTTT. The gene calls are TRBV19 and TRBJ1-1, with 9 positions matching TRBD1. The CDR3 sequence is 18 residues long. In germline, CDR1 is LNHDA, CDR2 SQIVND (reference sequence). After removal of 6 bases from V and 0 bases from J, the junction contained 14 bases not matched to a gene. Together with reference TRBV19 and TRBJ1-1, the CDR3 gives the full variable domain: DGGITQSPKYLFRKEGQNVTLSCEQNLNHDAMYWYRQDPGQGLRLIYYSQIVNDFQKGDIAEGYSVSREKKESFPLTVTSAQKNPTAFYLCASSPGGGTGLMNTEAFFGQGTRLTVV.

The rearrangement uses TRBV19 and TRBJ1-2; D remains unclear. CDR3 length equals 13 residues. In germline, CDR1 is LNHDA, CDR2 SQIVND (reference sequence). Trimming pared 7 bases from V and 5 bases from J, leaving 14 bases between. Here the CDR3 reads CASTQIRSYGYTF. DNA for the CDR3: TGTGCCAGTACTCAGATCAGGTCTTATGGCTACACCTTC. The variable domain in full, with the rest retrieved from reference TRBV19 and TRBJ1-2, is DGGITQSPKYLFRKEGQNVTLSCEQNLNHDAMYWYRQDPGQGLRLIYYSQIVNDFQKGDIAEGYSVSREKKESFPLTVTSAQKNPTAFYLCASTQIRSYGYTFGSGTRLTVV.

This clone has only a few counts. Written as DNA, the CDR3 is TGTGCCAGTAGGTTCACAGGGGACAATCAGCCCCAGCATTTT. Protein product: CASRFTGDNQPQHF. This chain joins TRBV19 and TRBJ1-5; 7 nucleotides line up with TRBD1. Trimming took 6 bases from V and 3 from J; bases not matched to a gene: 5. The CDR3 is 14 residues long. Germline-derived CDR1 and CDR2 are LNHDA and SQIVND (reference sequence).

This chain uses TRBV7-3 with TRBJ2-2; 7 bases agree with TRBD1. After removal of 1 base from V and 3 bases from J, the junction contained 5 bases not matched to a gene. This CDR3 region has 16 residues. The V gene's germline CDR1 is SGHTA and CDR2 FQGTGA. As DNA, the CDR3 is TGTGCCAGCAGCTTAAGACAGGGATCGGACACCGGGGAGCTGTTTTTT. Translation gives CASSLRQGSDTGELFF.

This clone was observed a handful of times. This sequence joins TRBV10-3 and TRBJ1-1; a weak D match, TRBD1 (5 bases). Germline CDR1 and CDR2: ENHRY and SYGVKD. The CDR3 sequence is 14 residues long. V was shortened by 3 bases and J by 2 bases, with 10 bases between the two germline ends. For the CDR3, the DNA is TGTGCCATCAGTGATCGGGGGATCAACACTGAAGCTTTCTTT. Protein: CAISDRGINTEAFF.

There are a few counts of this clone. This chain uses TRBV5-5 with TRBJ1-1; D gene ambiguous. CDR1 and CDR2 from the germline V gene are SGHKS and YYEKEE (reference sequence). Trimming pared 4 bases from V and 10 bases from J, leaving 20 bases between. This CDR3 comprises 14 residues. DNA of the CDR3: TGTGCCAGCAGCGTCGACTCTGATGCTTTTGGAGCTTTCTTT. Translation gives CASSVDSDAFGAFF. The whole variable domain, remainder taken from reference TRBV5-5 and TRBJ1-1, is DAGVTQSPTHLIKTRGQQVTLRCSPISGHKSVSWYQQVLGQGPQFIFQYYEKEERGRGNFPDRFSARQFPNYSSELNVNALLLGDSALYLCASSVDSDAFGAFFGQGTRLTVV.

The genes are TRBV9 and TRBJ2-1; a weak D match, TRBD2 (7 bases). Between the trimmed V and J ends, which lost 1 base and 10 bases, there was a span of 18 bases. This CDR3 has 15 amino acids. Germline CDR1 SGDLS, CDR2 YYNGEE. CDR3 DNA sequence: TGTGCCAGCAGCGTAAAAACGGGGGGCGACGGAGAGCAGTTCTTC. Translated, it gives CASSVKTGGDGEQFF.

The genes are TRBV7-8 and TRBJ1-5; 8 nucleotides align to TRBD1. The ends lost 1 base at V and 5 bases at J; junction bases unmatched: 10. The CDR3 has 17 amino acids. Germline CDR1 SGHVS, CDR2 FQNEAQ. The CDR3 bases are TGTGCCAGCAGCTTAGATCGTTTCAGGGGGCATCATCAGCCCCAGCATTTT. As protein: CASSLDRFRGHHQPQHF. The full variable domain, rest sourced from reference TRBV7-8 and TRBJ1-5, is GAGVSQSPRYKVAKRGQDVALRCDPISGHVSLFWYQQALGQGPEFLTYFQNEAQLDKSGLPSDRFFAERPEGSVSTLKIQRTQQEDSAVYLCASSLDRFRGHHQPQHFGDGTRLSIL.

V gene TRBV7-3 combines with J gene TRBJ1-1; 11 bases are shared with TRBD1. Trimming took 0 bases from V and 1 from J; bases not matched to a gene: 10. This CDR3 contains 19 residues. Germline CDR1 SGHTA, CDR2 FQGTGA. The CDR3 bases are TGTGCCAGCAGCTTAACCCCTCGGACAGGGGGCTCGTCGAACACTGAAGCTTTCTTT. This translates into CASSLTPRTGGSSNTEAFF.

The chain is built from TRBV6-5 and TRBJ1-1; no firm D call. The CDR3 totals 13 residues. V dropped 8 bases and J dropped 7 bases, with 17 bases sitting between them. Germline values: CDR1 MNHEY, CDR2 SVGAGI. The CDR3 spells CASRPTLRGEAFF. The DNA for the CDR3 is TGTGCCAGCCGACCGACGTTAAGAGGTGAAGCTTTCTTT.

The V and J genes are TRBV7-9 and TRBJ1-2, with a tentative D call TRBD1 (5 bases). V gave up 5 bases and J gave up 8 bases, with 12 bases separating them. CDR3 length: 12 amino acids. Per germline, CDR1 SEHNR and CDR2 FQNEAQ (reference sequence). Here the CDR3 reads CASSQSGDGYTF. The CDR3 DNA follows: TGTGCCAGCAGCCAATCGGGGGACGGCTACACCTTC.

This clone appeared a few times. The chain links TRBV6-4 to TRBJ2-1, with 15 nucleotides matching TRBD2. V shed 5 bases, J shed 5 bases, and the junction held 4 bases outside the gene matches. Germline V lookup: CDR1 MRHNA, CDR2 SNTAGT. This CDR3 is built from 16 residues. The CDR3 spells CASSPGTSGGHNEQFF. The CDR3, as DNA: TGTGCCAGCAGTCCCGGGACTAGCGGGGGGCACAATGAGCAGTTCTTC.